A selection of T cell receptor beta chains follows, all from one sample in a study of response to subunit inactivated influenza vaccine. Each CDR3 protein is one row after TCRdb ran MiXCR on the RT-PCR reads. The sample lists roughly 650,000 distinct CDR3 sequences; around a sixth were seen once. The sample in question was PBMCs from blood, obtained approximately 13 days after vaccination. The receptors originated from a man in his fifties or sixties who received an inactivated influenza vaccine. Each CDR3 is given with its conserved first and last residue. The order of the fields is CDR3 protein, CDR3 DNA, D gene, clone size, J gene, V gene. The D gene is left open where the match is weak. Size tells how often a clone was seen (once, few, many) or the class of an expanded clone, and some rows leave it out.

CDR3: CASSQPPVGGAAKTQYF; DNA: TGTGCCAGCAGCCAACCCCCCGTGGGCGGGGCGGCCAAGACGCAGTATTTT; D: NA; size: many; J: TRBJ2-3; V: TRBV4-2
CDR3: CASSSWTSETQETQYF; DNA: TGTGCCAGCAGCTCCTGGACTAGCGAGACACAAGAGACCCAGTACTTC; D: TRBD2; size: NA; J: TRBJ2-5; V: TRBV7-2
CDR3: CASRSPKAPEAFF; DNA: TGTGCCAGCAGATCCCCAAAGGCTCCTGAAGCTTTCTTT; D: NA; size: many; J: TRBJ1-1; V: TRBV6-1
CDR3: CASSLVKGTGSYEQYF; DNA: TGCGCCAGCAGCTTGGTTAAGGGAACTGGCTCCTACGAGCAGTACTTC; D: NA; size: NA; J: TRBJ2-7; V: TRBV5-1
CDR3: CSVVPPGTGGDEQYF; DNA: TGCAGCGTTGTTCCTCCGGGGACAGGGGGCGACGAGCAGTACTTC; D: TRBD1; size: few; J: TRBJ2-7; V: TRBV29-1
CDR3: CASSLLSGMNTEAFF; DNA: TGTGCCAGCAGTTTATTATCCGGGATGAACACTGAAGCTTTCTTT; D: NA; size: NA; J: TRBJ1-1; V: TRBV28
CDR3: CSVKLAAVSYNEQFF; DNA: TGCAGCGTGAAACTAGCGGCTGTCTCCTACAATGAGCAGTTCTTC; D: TRBD2; size: few; J: TRBJ2-1; V: TRBV29-1
CDR3: CASSLDRVDQDTQYF; DNA: TGTGCCAGCAGTTTGGACAGGGTTGATCAAGATACGCAGTATTTT; D: TRBD1; size: NA; J: TRBJ2-3; V: TRBV12-3/TRBV12-4
CDR3: CASSRSGSETQYF; DNA: TGTGCCAGCAGCCGAAGCGGGAGTGAGACCCAGTACTTC; D: TRBD2; size: NA; J: TRBJ2-5; V: TRBV11-2
CDR3: CSATDRGFYEQYF; DNA: TGCAGTGCCACGGACAGGGGGTTCTACGAGCAGTACTTC; D: TRBD1; size: NA; J: TRBJ2-7; V: TRBV20-1
CDR3: CASSQDHRAPEAFF; DNA: TGTGCCAGCAGCCAAGATCACAGGGCCCCTGAAGCTTTCTTT; D: NA; size: NA; J: TRBJ1-1; V: TRBV4-2
CDR3: CASSPRGAPQTDTQYF; DNA: TGTGCCAGCAGCCCGAGGGGGGCCCCTCAAACGGATACGCAGTATTTT; D: NA; size: NA; J: TRBJ2-3; V: TRBV12-3/TRBV12-4
CDR3: CASSYSDGSGNTIYF; DNA: TGTGCCAGCAGTTACTCGGACGGCTCTGGAAACACCATATATTTT; D: NA; size: few; J: TRBJ1-3; V: TRBV6-5
CDR3: CASSKGQGALEQYF; DNA: TGTGCCAGCAGCAAAGGACAGGGGGCCCTCGAGCAGTACTTC; D: TRBD1; size: NA; J: TRBJ2-7; V: TRBV7-2
CDR3: CASRTGQGRGKNIQYF; DNA: TGTGCCAGCAGGACCGGACAGGGTCGGGGCAAAAACATTCAGTACTTC; D: TRBD1; size: few; J: TRBJ2-4; V: TRBV2
CDR3: CASSERAIPGELFF; DNA: TGTGCCAGCAGTGAAAGGGCTATCCCCGGGGAGCTGTTTTTT; D: NA; size: once; J: TRBJ2-2; V: TRBV2
CDR3: CASRGLELSEQFF; DNA: TGTGCCAGCAGAGGACTAGAGCTTAGTGAGCAGTTCTTC; D: TRBD2; size: few; J: TRBJ2-1; V: TRBV12-3/TRBV12-4
CDR3: CSARTGDEQFF; DNA: TGCAGCGCCCGGACAGGGGACGAGCAGTTCTTC; D: TRBD1; size: few; J: TRBJ2-1; V: TRBV29-1
CDR3: CASSPMSRTMNTEAFF; DNA: TGTGCCAGCTCACCAATGAGCCGGACTATGAACACTGAAGCTTTCTTT; D: NA; size: NA; J: TRBJ1-1; V: TRBV18
CDR3: CSARDHRTGELFF; DNA: TGCAGTGCTAGAGATCATCGAACCGGGGAGCTGTTTTTT; D: NA; size: few; J: TRBJ2-2; V: TRBV20-1
CDR3: CASSQDISEPYTF; DNA: TGTGCCAGCAGCCAAGATATTAGTGAGCCCTACACCTTC; D: NA; size: NA; J: TRBJ1-2; V: TRBV4-2
CDR3: CASSLGKASEQFF; DNA: TGTGCCAGCAGCCTCGGAAAGGCCAGTGAGCAGTTCTTC; D: NA; size: NA; J: TRBJ2-1; V: TRBV7-9
CDR3: CASSLTPPNEQFF; DNA: TGTGCCAGCAGCCTCACCCCTCCAAATGAGCAGTTCTTC; D: NA; size: few; J: TRBJ2-1; V: TRBV9
CDR3: CASSQASAHFDEQFF; DNA: TGTGCCAGCAGCCAAGCCTCGGCCCACTTTGATGAGCAGTTCTTC; D: NA; size: many; J: TRBJ2-1; V: TRBV3-1
CDR3: CASSLVQRSSSYNEQFF; DNA: TGCGCCAGCAGCTTGGTTCAGCGGTCGAGCTCCTACAATGAGCAGTTCTTC; D: NA; size: few; J: TRBJ2-1; V: TRBV5-1
CDR3: CAISTGTSHQETQYF; DNA: TGTGCCATCAGTACCGGGACTAGCCACCAAGAGACCCAGTACTTC; D: TRBD2; size: many; J: TRBJ2-5; V: TRBV10-3
CDR3: CASSSALNSYEQYF; DNA: TGTGCCAGCAGTTCCGCGTTAAACTCCTACGAGCAGTACTTC; D: NA; size: NA; J: TRBJ2-7; V: TRBV6-5
CDR3: CASSFRSRTILNTEAFF; DNA: TGTGCCAGCAGTTTCAGATCGCGGACCATTCTGAACACTGAAGCTTTCTTT; D: NA; size: NA; J: TRBJ1-1; V: TRBV12-3/TRBV12-4
CDR3: CASSQGPGQGYNEQFF; DNA: TGTGCCAGCAGCCAAGGACCGGGACAGGGCTACAATGAGCAGTTCTTC; D: TRBD1; size: NA; J: TRBJ2-1; V: TRBV3-1
CDR3: CASSLGWLADTQYF; DNA: TGTGCCAGCAGTTTAGGATGGTTAGCAGATACGCAGTATTTT; D: NA; size: NA; J: TRBJ2-3; V: TRBV27
CDR3: CASSQGGAWGTDTQYF; DNA: TGCGCCAGCAGCCAAGGAGGGGCCTGGGGAACAGATACGCAGTATTTT; D: NA; size: few; J: TRBJ2-3; V: TRBV4-3
CDR3: CASSLTRQRTDTQYF; DNA: TGTGCCAGCAGCTTAACACGACAACGCACAGATACGCAGTATTTT; D: NA; size: NA; J: TRBJ2-3; V: TRBV7-2
CDR3: CASGAIQGASREKLFF; DNA: TGTGCCAGCGGGGCCATACAGGGGGCATCAAGAGAAAAACTGTTTTTT; D: TRBD1; size: NA; J: TRBJ1-4; V: TRBV12-3/TRBV12-4
CDR3: CSARTPPLREYEQYF; DNA: TGCAGTGCTAGGACCCCACCCCTACGGGAGTACGAGCAGTACTTC; D: NA; size: few; J: TRBJ2-7; V: TRBV20-1
CDR3: CASSQVQGVSEAFF; DNA: TGTGCCAGCAGCCAAGTCCAGGGGGTGTCCGAAGCTTTCTTT; D: TRBD1; size: few; J: TRBJ1-1; V: TRBV3-1
CDR3: CASALPWAEQYF; DNA: TGTGCCAGCGCTTTACCCTGGGCCGAGCAGTACTTC; D: NA; size: many; J: TRBJ2-7; V: TRBV7-2
CDR3: CASSFLPLGLQNTGELFF; DNA: TGTGCCAGCAGCTTTCTGCCTTTGGGGCTTCAGAACACCGGGGAGCTGTTTTTT; D: NA; size: few; J: TRBJ2-2; V: TRBV11-1
CDR3: CASSFGLAGGPGTDTQYF; DNA: TGTGCCAGCAGTTTCGGACTAGCGGGAGGGCCTGGCACAGATACGCAGTATTTT; D: TRBD2; size: few; J: TRBJ2-3; V: TRBV6-2/TRBV6-3
CDR3: CASSESVVNEQFF; DNA: TGCGCCAGCAGTGAGTCGGTAGTTAATGAGCAGTTCTTC; D: NA; size: few; J: TRBJ2-1; V: TRBV10-2
CDR3: CASSLGGNTDTQYF; DNA: TGTGCCAGCAGCTTAGGCGGGAACACAGATACGCAGTATTTT; D: NA; size: many; J: TRBJ2-3; V: TRBV7-9
CDR3: CASSSRDRDWEQYF; DNA: TGTGCCAGCAGTTCCCGGGACAGGGATTGGGAGCAGTACTTC; D: TRBD1; size: NA; J: TRBJ2-7; V: TRBV28
CDR3: CASSDKAGETQYF; DNA: TGTGCCAGCAGTGACAAGGCTGGGGAGACCCAGTACTTC; D: NA; size: few; J: TRBJ2-5; V: TRBV6-1
CDR3: CASREARGYGYTF; DNA: TGTGCCAGCAGGGAGGCGCGCGGCTATGGCTACACCTTC; D: NA; size: few; J: TRBJ1-2; V: TRBV6-1
CDR3: CASSSLADTQYF; DNA: TGTGCCAGCAGCTCCCTAGCAGATACGCAGTATTTT; D: NA; size: many; J: TRBJ2-3; V: TRBV7-2